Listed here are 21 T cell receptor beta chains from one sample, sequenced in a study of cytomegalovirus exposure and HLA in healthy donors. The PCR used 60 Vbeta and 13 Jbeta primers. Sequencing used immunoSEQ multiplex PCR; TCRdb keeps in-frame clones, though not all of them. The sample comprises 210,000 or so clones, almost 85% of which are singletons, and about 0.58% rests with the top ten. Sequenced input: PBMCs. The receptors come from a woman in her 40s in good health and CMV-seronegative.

CDR3 sequence (DNA): TGTGCCAGCAGCGCCGACAGGGGGCGGTACTATGGCTACACCTTC. Its translation: CASSADRGRYYGYTF. This chain links TRBV5-8 with TRBJ1-2, with 10 bases that match TRBD1. V lost 4 bases to trimming and J lost 3 bases; unmatched junction nucleotides: 6. Germline lookup yields CDR1 SGHTS and CDR2 YDEGEE. The CDR3 runs 15 residues.

The CDR3 region is CASSTWGQMNYGYTF. As DNA, the CDR3 is TGTGCCAGTAGTACCTGGGGACAGATGAACTATGGCTACACCTTC. The V and J genes are TRBV19 and TRBJ1-2; 7 positions agree with TRBD1. The germline V gene encodes CDR1 LNHDA and CDR2 SQIVND (reference sequence). Unmatched junction bases numbered 7, after V lost 4 bases and J lost 2 bases. There are 15 residues in the CDR3. Full variable domain (rest looked up from reference TRBV19 and TRBJ1-2): DGGITQSPKYLFRKEGQNVTLSCEQNLNHDAMYWYRQDPGQGLRLIYYSQIVNDFQKGDIAEGYSVSREKKESFPLTVTSAQKNPTAFYLCASSTWGQMNYGYTFGSGTRLTVV.

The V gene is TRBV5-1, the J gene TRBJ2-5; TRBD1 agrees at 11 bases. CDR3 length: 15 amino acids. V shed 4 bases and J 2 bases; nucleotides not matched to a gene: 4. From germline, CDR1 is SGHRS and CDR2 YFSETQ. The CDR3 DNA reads TGCGCCAGCAGCGGCGGACAGGGGGCACAAGAGACCCAGTACTTC. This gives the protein CASSGGQGAQETQYF.

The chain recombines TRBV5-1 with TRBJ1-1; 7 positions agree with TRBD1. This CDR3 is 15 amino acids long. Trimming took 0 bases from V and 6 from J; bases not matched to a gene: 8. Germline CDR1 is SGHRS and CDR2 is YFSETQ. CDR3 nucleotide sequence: TGCGCCAGCAGCTTGGCCGGGACAGTTTTTCCTGAAGCTTTCTTT. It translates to CASSLAGTVFPEAFF.

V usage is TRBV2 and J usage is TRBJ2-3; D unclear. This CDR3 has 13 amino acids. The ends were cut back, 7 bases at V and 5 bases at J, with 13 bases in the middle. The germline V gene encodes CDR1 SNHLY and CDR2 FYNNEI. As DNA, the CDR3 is TGTGCCAGCAACTACATCCTAGGAGATACGCAGTATTTT. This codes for CASNYILGDTQYF.

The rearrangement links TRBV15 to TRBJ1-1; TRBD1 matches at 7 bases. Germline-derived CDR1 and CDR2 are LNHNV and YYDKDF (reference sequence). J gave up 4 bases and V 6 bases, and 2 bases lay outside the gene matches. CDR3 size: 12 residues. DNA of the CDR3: TGTGCCACCAGAAGACAGGGCACTGAAGCTTTCTTT. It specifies CATRRQGTEAFF.

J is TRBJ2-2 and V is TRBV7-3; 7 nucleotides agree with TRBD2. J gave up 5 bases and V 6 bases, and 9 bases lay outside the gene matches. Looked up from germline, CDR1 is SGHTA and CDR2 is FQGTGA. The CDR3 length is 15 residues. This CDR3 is CASSPYSSGTGELFF. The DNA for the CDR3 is TGTGCCAGCAGTCCTTACTCTAGCGGTACCGGGGAGCTGTTTTTT.

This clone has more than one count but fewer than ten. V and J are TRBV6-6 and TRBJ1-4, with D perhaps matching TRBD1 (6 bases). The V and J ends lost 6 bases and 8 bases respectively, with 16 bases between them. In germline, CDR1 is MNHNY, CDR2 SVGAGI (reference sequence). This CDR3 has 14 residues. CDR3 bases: TGTGCCAGCAGGTCCCTACAGGGAGGGGAAAAACTGTTTTTT. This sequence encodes CASRSLQGGEKLFF.

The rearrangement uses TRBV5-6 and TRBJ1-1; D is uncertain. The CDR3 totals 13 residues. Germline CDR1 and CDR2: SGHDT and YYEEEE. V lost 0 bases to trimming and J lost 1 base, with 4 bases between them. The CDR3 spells CASSLGANTEAFF. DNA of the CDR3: TGTGCCAGCAGCTTGGGGGCGAACACTGAAGCTTTCTTT.

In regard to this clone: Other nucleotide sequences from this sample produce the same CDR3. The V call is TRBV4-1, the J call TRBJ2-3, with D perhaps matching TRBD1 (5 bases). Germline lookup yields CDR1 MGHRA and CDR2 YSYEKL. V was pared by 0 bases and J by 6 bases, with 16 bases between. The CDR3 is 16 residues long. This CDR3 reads CASSQEVRAHPDTQYF. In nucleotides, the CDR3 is TGCGCCAGCAGCCAAGAAGTCAGGGCGCACCCCGATACGCAGTATTTT.

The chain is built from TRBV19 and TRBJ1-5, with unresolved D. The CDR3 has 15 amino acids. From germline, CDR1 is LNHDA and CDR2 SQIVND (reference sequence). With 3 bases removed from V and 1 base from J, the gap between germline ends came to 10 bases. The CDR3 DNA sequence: TGTGCCAGTAGTATCACGCGCCTAAGCAATCAGCCCCAGCATTTT. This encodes CASSITRLSNQPQHF.

The CDR3 DNA is TGCGCCAGCAGCTTGTTTAGGGAGACCACCGGGGAGCTGTTTTTT. Translating it yields CASSLFRETTGELFF. J is TRBJ2-2 and V is TRBV5-1; possible D gene TRBD2, 5 bases. The CDR3 runs 15 residues. From germline, CDR1 is SGHRS and CDR2 YFSETQ. The ends were cut back, 1 base at V and 4 bases at J, with 11 bases in the middle.

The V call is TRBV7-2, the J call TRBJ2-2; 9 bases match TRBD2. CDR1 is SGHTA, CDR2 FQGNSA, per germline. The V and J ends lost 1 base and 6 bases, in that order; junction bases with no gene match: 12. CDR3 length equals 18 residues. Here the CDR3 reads CASSLGSLRSGGAGELFF. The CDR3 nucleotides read TGTGCCAGCAGCTTAGGGTCCCTTCGTAGCGGGGGTGCCGGGGAGCTGTTTTTT.

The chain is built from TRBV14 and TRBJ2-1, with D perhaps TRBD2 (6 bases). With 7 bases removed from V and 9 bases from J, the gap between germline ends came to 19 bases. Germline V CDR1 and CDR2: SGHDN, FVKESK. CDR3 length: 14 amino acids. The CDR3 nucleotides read TGTGCCAGCAATTTCGGTTTAGGAGGGCGTGAGCAGTTCTTC. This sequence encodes CASNFGLGGREQFF.

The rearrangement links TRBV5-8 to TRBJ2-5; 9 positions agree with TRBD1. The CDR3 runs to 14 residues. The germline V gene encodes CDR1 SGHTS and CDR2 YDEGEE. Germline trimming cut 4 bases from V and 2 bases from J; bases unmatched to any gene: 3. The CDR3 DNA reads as TGTGCCAGCAGCCGGACAGGGGTGCAAGAGACCCAGTACTTC. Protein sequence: CASSRTGVQETQYF.

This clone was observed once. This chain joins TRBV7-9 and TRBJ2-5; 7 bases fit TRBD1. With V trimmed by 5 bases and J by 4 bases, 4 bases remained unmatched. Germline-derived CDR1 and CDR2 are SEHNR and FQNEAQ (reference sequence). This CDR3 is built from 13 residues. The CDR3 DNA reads TGTGCCAGCAGCACGTCAGGGGGAGAGACCCAGTACTTC. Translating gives CASSTSGGETQYF.

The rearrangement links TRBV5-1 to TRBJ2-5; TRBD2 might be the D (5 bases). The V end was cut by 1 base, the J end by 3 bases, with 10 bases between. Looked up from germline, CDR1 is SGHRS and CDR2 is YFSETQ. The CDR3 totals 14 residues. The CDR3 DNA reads TGCGCCAGCAGCTTGCAAGGGAGAGAAGAGACCCAGTACTTC. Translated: CASSLQGREETQYF.

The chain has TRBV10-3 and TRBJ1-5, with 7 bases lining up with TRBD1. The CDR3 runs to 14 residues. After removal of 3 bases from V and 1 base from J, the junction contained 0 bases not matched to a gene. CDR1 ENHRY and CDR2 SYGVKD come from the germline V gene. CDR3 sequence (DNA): TGTGCCATCAGTGAAGGGGGCAGCAATCAGCCCCAGCATTTT. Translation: CAISEGGSNQPQHF.

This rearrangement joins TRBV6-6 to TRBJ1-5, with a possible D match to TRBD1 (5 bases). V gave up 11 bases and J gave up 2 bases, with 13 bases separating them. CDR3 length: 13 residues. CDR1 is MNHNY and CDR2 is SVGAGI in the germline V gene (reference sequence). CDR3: CASRQGGNQPQHF. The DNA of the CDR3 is TGTGCCTCGAGACAAGGGGGCAATCAGCCCCAGCATTTT.

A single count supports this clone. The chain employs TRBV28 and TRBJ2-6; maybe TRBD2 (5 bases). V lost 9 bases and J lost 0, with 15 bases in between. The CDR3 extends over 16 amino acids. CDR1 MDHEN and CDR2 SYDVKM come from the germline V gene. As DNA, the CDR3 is TGTGCCAGTACTGTGGTGGGGAGCTCTGGGGCCAACGTCCTGACTTTC. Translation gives CASTVVGSSGANVLTF.

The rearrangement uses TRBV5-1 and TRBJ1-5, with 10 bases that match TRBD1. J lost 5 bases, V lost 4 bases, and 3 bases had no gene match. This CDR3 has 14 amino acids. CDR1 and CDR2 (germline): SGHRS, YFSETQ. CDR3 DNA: TGCGCCAGCAGCGAAGGGACAGGGGATCAGCCCCAGCATTTT. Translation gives CASSEGTGDQPQHF. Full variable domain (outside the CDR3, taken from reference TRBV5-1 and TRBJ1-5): KAGVTQTPRYLIKTRGQQVTLSCSPISGHRSVSWYQQTPGQGLQFLFEYFSETQRNKGNFPGRFSGRQFSNSRSEMNVSTLELGDSALYLCASSEGTGDQPQHFGDGTRLSIL.